Here is one T cell receptor beta chain with its context. The antigen is unknown. V dropped 2 bases and J dropped 7 bases, with 9 bases sitting between them. The V gene's germline CDR1 is GTSNPN and CDR2 SVGIG (reference sequence). CDR3 length: 11 amino acids. This record comes from a study of cytomegalovirus exposure and HLA in healthy donors. Findings and caveats of the study: Listed as cytomegalovirus-associated were 170 or so TCR beta chains. Most CMV-associated TCR beta chains appeared HLA-restricted in a later analysis. A few V segments could not be told apart, such as TRBV6-2 and TRBV6-3, and were left out. As a later analysis showed, a missense DCLRE1C variant was linked to trimming of TCR beta V- and J-genes.

Use of 60 Vbeta and 13 Jbeta primers characterized the PCR. TCRdb's copy holds only in-frame clones and misses some; the assay was immunoSEQ multiplex PCR. Of some 200,000 clones in the sample, approximately 79% are singletons; the top ten hold 6.3%. This TCR came from a man between 40 and 49 years old in good health and CMV-seropositive. The sample taken for sequencing was PBMCs. The genes are TRBV30 and TRBJ2-7; D might be TRBD2 (5 bases). The CDR3 DNA reads TGTGCCTGGAGTCGGGGTTTGGAGCAGTACTTC. Translation gives CAWSRGLEQYF.